A selection of T cell receptor beta chains follows, all from one sample in a study of TIL therapy for anti-PD-1-resistant metastatic lung cancer. Repertoires were generated with immunoSEQ multiplex PCR, while TCRdb's copy carries only in-frame clones and drops some. The sample holds 10,000 or so clones, roughly 80% seen once. The sequencing used tumor tissue, collected at baseline. The receptors were gathered from a person between 25 and 79 years old with non-small cell lung cancer. The CDR3 runs from the conserved cysteine through the conserved F or W. A D gene is named only where the DNA matches it firmly. Size values are once, few and many counts, or a class for expanded clones, and some rows have none.

V	size	D	J	DNA	CDR3
TRBV6-1	once	NA	TRBJ2-1	TGTGCCAGCAGTGAAGGGTGGTACAGCAAGACCCCCTACAATGAGCAGTTCTTC	CASSEGWYSKTPYNEQFF
TRBV27	NA	NA	TRBJ2-7	TGTGCCAGCAGTTTATCGCGGGGTCCCTACGAGCAGTACTTC	CASSLSRGPYEQYF
TRBV5-6	NA	TRBD2	TRBJ2-7	TGTGCCAGCAGACGCACTAGCGTGATTCGAGGCGAGCAGTACTTC	CASRRTSVIRGEQYF
TRBV6-1	few	NA	TRBJ1-1	TGTGCCAGCAGTGTGTGGGCCGGAGAAGCTTTCTTT	CASSVWAGEAFF
TRBV11-3	NA	TRBD1	TRBJ2-2	TGTGCCAGCAACCGGGACAGTCACACCGGGGAGCTGTTTTTT	CASNRDSHTGELFF
TRBV4-2	few	TRBD1	TRBJ2-7	TGTGCCAGCAGCCAAGATCTAAGTCGCGCAGGGGGCGACGAGCAGTACTTC	CASSQDLSRAGGDEQYF
TRBV5-4	NA	NA	TRBJ2-3	TGTGCCAGCAGCCTCCCTACCACAGATACGCAGTATTTT	CASSLPTTDTQYF
TRBV7-2	NA	TRBD2	TRBJ2-7	TGTGCCAGCAGCGCAACGACGGGGGGGCTCGCCCACGAGCAGTACTTC	CASSATTGGLAHEQYF
TRBV2	NA	TRBD2	TRBJ2-7	TGTGCCAGCAGTGGGACTAGCGGGGGGACCTACGAGCAGTACTTC	CASSGTSGGTYEQYF
TRBV27	medium-sized	TRBD1	TRBJ1-5	TGTGCCAGCACCGAACAGGGGAATAGCAATCAGCCCCAGCATTTT	CASTEQGNSNQPQHF
TRBV7-8	once	TRBD2	TRBJ2-2	TGTGCCAGCAACGCGGATAGCGGGTTCACCGGGGAGCTGTTTTTT	CASNADSGFTGELFF
TRBV7-2	NA	TRBD1	TRBJ1-4	TGTGCCAGCAGCCCCGGACAGGGGTCTGAAAAACTGTTTTTT	CASSPGQGSEKLFF
TRBV5-1	NA	NA	TRBJ2-3	TGCGCCAGCAGCTTCCCAGGGGAAGATACGCAGTATTTT	CASSFPGEDTQYF
TRBV11-3	NA	TRBD1	TRBJ2-6	TGTGCCAGCAGCTCACAGGGGTCGTCCTCTGGGGCCAACGTCCTGACTTTC	CASSSQGSSSGANVLTF
TRBV2	NA	TRBD2	TRBJ2-3	TGTGCCAGCAGTGAAGAGCGGGGGGGCACAGATACGCAGTATTTT	CASSEERGGTDTQYF
TRBV30	NA	TRBD2	TRBJ2-3	TGTGCCTGGAACCTAGCGGGGGGGGATACGCAGTATTTT	CAWNLAGGDTQYF
TRBV19	NA	TRBD1	TRBJ2-7	TGTGCCAGTACCCCCCACGGGACAGGGGTCTACGAGCAGTACTTC	CASTPHGTGVYEQYF
TRBV7-8	NA	NA	TRBJ2-3	TGTGCCAGCAGCTTCCTAGGGGGCACAGATACGCAGTATTTT	CASSFLGGTDTQYF
TRBV6-4	NA	NA	TRBJ1-5	TGTGCCAGCAGTACTGGCAATCAGCCCCAGCATTTT	CASSTGNQPQHF
TRBV27	NA	TRBD1	TRBJ2-7	TGTGCCAGCAGTCCATTCCGCACTACAGGGGTATACTACGAGCAGTACTTC	CASSPFRTTGVYYEQYF
TRBV14	NA	TRBD2	TRBJ2-1	TGTGCCAGCAGCCAAGAAACTAGCGGACTCGGGGGGTTCTTC	CASSQETSGLGGFF
TRBV5-1	NA	NA	TRBJ2-2	TGCGCCAGCAGCTTGGGTGAATCGAACACCGGGGAGCTGTTTTTT	CASSLGESNTGELFF
TRBV19	NA	NA	TRBJ2-4	TGTGCCAGTAGACCGGACAGTCTAGCCAAAAACATTCAGTACTTC	CASRPDSLAKNIQYF
TRBV29-1	few	NA	TRBJ1-3	TGCAGCGTTGAAGATGGGGGCACCAGTATCTCTGGAAACACCATATATTTT	CSVEDGGTSISGNTIYF
TRBV6-1	NA	NA	TRBJ2-5	TGTGCCAGCAGCGGGACCTCACCCCCCGAGACCCAGTACTTC	CASSGTSPPETQYF
TRBV7-2	few	NA	TRBJ2-7	TGTGCCAGCAGCGCAGGGGTCGCACGCTCCTACGAGCAGTACTTC	CASSAGVARSYEQYF
TRBV7-2	NA	NA	TRBJ2-3	TGTGCCAGCAGCGAGATTACCTCTAGCACAGATACGCAGTATTTT	CASSEITSSTDTQYF
TRBV7-9	NA	NA	TRBJ2-7	TGTGCCAGCAGCTTAGGTGGTAACGGCGAGCAGTACTTC	CASSLGGNGEQYF
TRBV2	NA	NA	TRBJ1-1	TGTGCCAGCATATCAGGGACCATGAACACTGAAGCTTTCTTT	CASISGTMNTEAFF
TRBV18	NA	NA	TRBJ1-4	TGTGCCAGCTCACGCCGACAGGCCTCTTCTAATGAAAAACTGTTTTTT	CASSRRQASSNEKLFF
TRBV6-1	NA	NA	TRBJ1-4	TGTGCCAGCAGTGGCCCCGGCAGGGACTATGAAAAACTGTTTTTT	CASSGPGRDYEKLFF
TRBV29-1	NA	NA	TRBJ2-2	TGCAGCGTTGACTCCGGGATGGGGGCCAACACCGGGGAGCTGTTTTTT	CSVDSGMGANTGELFF
TRBV2	NA	NA	TRBJ2-1	TGTGCCAGCAGTGATTGGGGCAGCTCCTGGGATGAGCAGTTCTTC	CASSDWGSSWDEQFF
TRBV6-6	NA	NA	TRBJ1-4	TGTGCCAGCAGTTTAGCAGGGAGAAATGAAAAACTGTTTTTT	CASSLAGRNEKLFF